The 26 T cell receptor beta chains reported below all come from one sample, sequenced in a study of blood T cell repertoires in COVID-19. The table came from immunoSEQ multiplex PCR; TCRdb's copy has only in-frame clones and leaves some out. The sample carries about 280,000 clones, roughly 89% recorded once. Sequences were obtained from peripheral blood. These receptors were collected from a man aged 35-49 years with acute or convalescent COVID-19.

The rearrangement uses TRBV5-1 and TRBJ1-1; D is undetermined. CDR1 and CDR2 (germline): SGHRS, YFSETQ. The CDR3 has 13 amino acids. Trimming removed 2 bases at V and 5 bases at J, with 10 bases between. CDR3 in amino acids: CASSFSRGTEAFF. The CDR3 DNA reads TGCGCCAGCAGCTTTTCGAGAGGTACTGAAGCTTTCTTT.

The chain carries TRBV5-1 and TRBJ1-2; no reliable D call. The CDR3 has 15 amino acids. V dropped 3 bases and J dropped 8 bases, with 20 bases sitting between them. Per the germline V gene, CDR1 is SGHRS and CDR2 is YFSETQ. The CDR3 DNA sequence: TGCGCCAGCAGCTCTGGCCTCGGTCCTCCGGGAGGCTACACCTTC. Protein product: CASSSGLGPPGGYTF.

J is TRBJ1-3 and V is TRBV7-2; the match to TRBD1 covers 7 bases. This CDR3 region has 16 residues. Losses at the gene ends were 5 bases for V and 0 bases for J; bases not matched to a gene: 7. The V gene's germline CDR1 is SGHTA and CDR2 FQGNSA. The CDR3 sequence is CASSVGQVNSGNTIYF. The DNA of the CDR3 is TGTGCCAGCAGCGTTGGACAGGTGAACTCTGGAAACACCATATATTTT.

The V and J genes are TRBV9 and TRBJ2-7; TRBD2 agrees at 12 bases. The CDR3 contains 14 residues. The ends lost 3 bases at V and 5 bases at J; junction bases unmatched: 3. CDR1 is SGDLS, CDR2 YYNGEE, per germline. The CDR3 region is CASSASGGADEQYF. As DNA, the CDR3 is TGTGCCAGCAGCGCTAGCGGGGGGGCCGACGAGCAGTACTTC. The full variable domain, with the rest looked up from reference TRBV9 and TRBJ2-7, is DSGVTQTPKHLITATGQRVTLRCSPRSGDLSVYWYQQSLDQGLQFLIQYYNGEERAKGNILERFSAQQFPDLHSELNLSSLELGDSALYFCASSASGGADEQYFGPGTRLTVT.

The chain recombines TRBV2 with TRBJ1-1; 7 nucleotides agree with TRBD1. With V trimmed by 6 bases and J by 2 bases, 9 bases remained unmatched. The germline V gene has CDR1 SNHLY and CDR2 FYNNEI. The CDR3 consists of 15 residues. CDR3: CASRTPGQANTEAFF. CDR3 in DNA: TGTGCCAGCAGGACTCCAGGACAGGCCAACACTGAAGCTTTCTTT.

The chain is built from TRBV18 and TRBJ1-1, with D tentatively TRBD1 (5 bases). V was cut by 0 bases and J by 8 bases, with 7 bases left in between. This CDR3 has 12 amino acids. Germline V gene data show CDR1 as KGHSH and CDR2 as LQKENI. The CDR3 coding sequence is TGTGCCAGCTCACCACCGTACAGGGAAGCTTTCTTT. Translated: CASSPPYREAFF.

The chain links TRBV5-1 to TRBJ1-1; D might be TRBD1 (5 bases). The CDR3 covers 14 residues. CDR1 is SGHRS and CDR2 is YFSETQ in the germline V gene. Deletions cut 4 bases from V and 5 bases from J, with 15 bases between. CDR3 loop: CASSPEVGRTEAFF. CDR3 nucleotide sequence: TGCGCCAGCAGCCCCGAAGTGGGGCGGACTGAAGCTTTCTTT.

The CDR3 DNA reads TGTGCCAGTTTAGATGACCGGAGCTCTGGAAACACCATATATTTT. Encoded protein: CASLDDRSSGNTIYF. The chain has TRBV19 and TRBJ1-3, with no clear D. With 8 bases removed from V and 0 bases from J, the gap between germline ends came to 14 bases. Germline CDR1 and CDR2: LNHDA and SQIVND (reference sequence). This CDR3 contains 15 residues.

This clone came up once. This chain joins TRBV5-1 and TRBJ2-7; tentatively, D is TRBD1 (6 bases). Trimming removed 0 bases at V and 5 bases at J, with 12 bases between. Germline V CDR1 and CDR2: SGHRS, YFSETQ. This CDR3 is 14 amino acids long. Here the CDR3 reads CASSLGQVTHEQYF. The CDR3 DNA is TGCGCCAGCAGCTTGGGACAGGTTACCCACGAGCAGTACTTC.

The rearrangement uses TRBV5-4 and TRBJ2-7; TRBD1 might be the D (5 bases). The CDR3 has 13 amino acids. Trimming cost V 2 bases and J 12 bases, with 18 bases left between them. Germline CDR1 reads SGHNT; CDR2 reads YYREEE (reference sequence). Here the CDR3 reads CASSFRTKSELYF. DNA of the CDR3: TGTGCCAGCAGCTTCCGGACAAAGTCGGAGTTGTACTTC.

The rearrangement links TRBV6-1 to TRBJ1-6, with a weak D call TRBD1 (5 bases). This CDR3 is 17 amino acids long. The V end lost 0 bases, the J end lost 8 bases, and 17 bases lay between the germline ends. Germline-derived CDR1 and CDR2 are MNHNS and SASEGT. The CDR3 DNA reads TGTGCCAGCAGTGAAGCCTATAAGGGGCAGTTGGATTCACCCCTCCACTTT. This translates into CASSEAYKGQLDSPLHF.

The chain is built from TRBV7-9 and TRBJ2-2; maybe TRBD2 (5 bases). V lost 4 bases and J 1 base, leaving 7 bases between the germline ends. The germline CDR1 and CDR2 sequences are SEHNR and FQNEAQ (reference sequence). This CDR3 contains 14 residues. CDR3 in amino acids: CASSSGLNTGELFF. DNA for the CDR3: TGTGCCAGCAGCTCTGGACTGAACACCGGGGAGCTGTTTTTT.

The V and J genes are TRBV5-1 and TRBJ2-3; TRBD1 might be the D (5 bases). Trimming shortened V by 6 bases and J by 4 bases, and 12 bases separated the two germline ends. The CDR3 totals 13 residues. CDR1 and CDR2 (germline): SGHRS, YFSETQ. The CDR3 DNA reads as TGCGCCAGCACCTTAACAGGAGCAGATACGCAGTATTTT. Protein product: CASTLTGADTQYF.

The V and J genes are TRBV7-2 and TRBJ2-7, with D unresolved. Germline assignment: CDR1 SGHTA and CDR2 FQGNSA. The CDR3 covers 14 residues. V lost 1 base to trimming and J lost 2 bases, with 9 bases between them. The CDR3 nucleotides read TGTGCCAGCAGCTTAGGCAGGCGTACCTACGAGCAGTACTTC. It codes for CASSLGRRTYEQYF.

The chain couples TRBV5-1 to TRBJ1-1; TRBD1 agrees at 9 bases. Germline CDR1 and CDR2: SGHRS and YFSETQ. The CDR3 is made up of 15 amino acids. J lost 8 bases, V lost 0 bases, and 8 bases had no gene match. CDR3 nucleotide sequence: TGCGCCAGCAGCTTGGCTCCTCCAGGGACAGGGGAAGCTTTCTTT. This encodes CASSLAPPGTGEAFF.

The chain joins TRBV5-1 to TRBJ1-6; TRBD1 agrees at 7 bases. CDR1 and CDR2 from the germline V gene are SGHRS and YFSETQ. J lost 2 bases, V lost 4 bases, and 6 bases had no gene match. The CDR3 runs 16 residues. This chain's CDR3 is CASSPGDRAYNSPLHF. CDR3 coding DNA: TGCGCCAGCAGCCCGGGGGACAGAGCCTATAATTCACCCCTCCACTTT.

The table lists this clone with a count of one. The chain uses TRBV4-2 and TRBJ2-3; 14 bases fit TRBD2. Germline V gene lookup returns CDR1 LGHNA and CDR2 YNFKEQ. Unmatched junction bases numbered 13, after V lost 2 bases and J lost 0 bases. CDR3 length equals 21 residues. This chain's CDR3 is CASSQNAGLAGEFASTDTQYF. The CDR3 DNA is TGTGCCAGCAGCCAAAACGCGGGACTAGCGGGGGAGTTCGCTAGCACAGATACGCAGTATTTT.

The V gene is TRBV2, the J gene TRBJ1-4; possible D gene TRBD1, 5 bases. Trimming shortened V by 8 bases and J by 0 bases, and 13 bases separated the two germline ends. The germline V gene has CDR1 SNHLY and CDR2 FYNNEI. The CDR3 is 15 residues long. Written as DNA, the CDR3 is TGTGCCAGCGGGTTGACAGCTGCAACTAATGAAAAACTGTTTTTT. This translates into CASGLTAATNEKLFF.

V gene TRBV5-1 combines with J gene TRBJ2-7, with TRBD1 matching 8 bases. The CDR3 is 14 amino acids. The V gene end was trimmed by 4 bases and the J gene end by 3 bases; junction bases not matched to a gene: 6. Germline V gene lookup returns CDR1 SGHRS and CDR2 YFSETQ. The CDR3 sequence is CASSPTGAIYEQYF. The CDR3 nucleotides read TGCGCCAGCAGCCCGACAGGGGCCATCTACGAGCAGTACTTC.

The chain couples TRBV6-5 to TRBJ1-2, with D possibly TRBD1 on 6 matching bases. The CDR3 length is 14 residues. The germline V gene has CDR1 MNHEY and CDR2 SVGAGI. V was cut by 7 bases and J by 0 bases, with 12 bases left in between. The CDR3 loop reads CASTPQGTNYGYTF. CDR3 coding DNA: TGTGCCAGCACCCCACAGGGTACTAACTATGGCTACACCTTC.

This rearrangement joins TRBV5-6 to TRBJ2-7, with a weak D call TRBD1 (5 bases). From germline, CDR1 is SGHDT and CDR2 YYEEEE. Trimming stripped 5 bases from V and 7 bases from J, with 19 bases between. CDR3 length: 14 amino acids. For the CDR3, the DNA is TGTGCCAGCAGGCACCAGGGTGTGGTTTATGAGCAGTACTTC. It is translated as CASRHQGVVYEQYF.

This chain's CDR3 is CASSQATDTSTDTQYF. CDR3 nucleotides: TGCGCCAGCAGCCAGGCTACAGACACTAGCACAGATACGCAGTATTTT. The V gene is TRBV4-1, the J gene TRBJ2-3; D is uncertain. The ends were cut back, 3 bases at V and 0 bases at J, with 13 bases in the middle. CDR3 length equals 16 residues. CDR1 MGHRA and CDR2 YSYEKL come from the germline V gene.

The chain recombines TRBV23-1 with TRBJ1-5; D possibly corresponds to TRBD1 (5 bases). TRBV23-1 is an open reading frame, and its role is uncertain. V was trimmed by 8 bases and J by 6 bases, leaving 14 bases between them. This CDR3 contains 13 residues. The CDR3 bases are TGCGCCAGCCCCAGGGAAAGGGGTCAGCCCCAGCATTTT. This codes for CASPRERGQPQHF.

The chain uses TRBV19 and TRBJ1-2, with 10 bases matching TRBD1. CDR3 size: 16 residues. The germline gives CDR1 LNHDA, CDR2 SQIVND (reference sequence). J was trimmed by 0 bases and V by 4 bases; bases with no gene match: 5. The CDR3 loop reads CASSRGQGTPNYGYTF. CDR3 coding DNA: TGTGCCAGTAGTAGGGGACAGGGGACGCCTAACTATGGCTACACCTTC.

The chain uses TRBV6-2 or TRBV6-3 and TRBJ1-6, with D perhaps matching TRBD1 (6 bases). V lost 6 bases, J lost 0 bases, and 12 bases lay in between. The CDR3 length is 16 residues. The germline CDR1 and CDR2 sequences are MNHEY and SVGEGT. The CDR3 loop is CASSPRQDSYNSPLHF. The CDR3 bases are TGTGCCAGCAGCCCTAGACAGGACTCCTATAATTCACCCCTCCACTTT.

The chain employs TRBV12-5 and TRBJ2-2; TRBD1 aligns across 7 bases. This CDR3 region has 11 residues. V dropped 5 bases and J dropped 11; count of bases not matched to a gene: 2. Germline values: CDR1 LGHNT, CDR2 FRNRAP. The CDR3 DNA follows: TGTGCTAGTGGTGACAGGGTAGAGCTGTTTTTT. The encoded protein is CASGDRVELFF.